This TCR beta chain was observed in a study of blood T cells in healthy people across ages. The study, taken as a whole, reports: A roughly linear fall in TCR beta diversity per million T cells was seen with increasing age.

The length of the CDR3 is 16 residues. Germline CDR1 is MNHEY and CDR2 is SVGAGI. On this clonotype: The antigen remains unidentified. Compared with germline, one end of the junction differs, possibly owing to a read error.

A sample-barcoded 5' primer and a J-beta primer mix were used in a second PCR of roughly 7 to 11 cycles. Every cDNA was tagged by a template-switch adaptor with 12 random nucleotides. TCRdb reprocessed the 5' RACE reads with MiXCR, giving one entry per CDR3 protein. The repertoire holds hundreds of thousands of distinct CDR3 sequences, with roughly 43% as singletons. Donors each provided 8 to 10 milliliters of peripheral blood. The V and J genes are TRBV6-5 and TRBJ2-1, with TRBD1 as a possible D gene (8 bases). The TCR sequence derives from a man at least 80 years old in good health. Sequencing was performed on blood. CDR3 coding DNA: TGTGCCAGCAGTTACCCGGGGGGACAGGACTACCATGAGCAGTTCTTC. This sequence encodes CASSYPGGQDYHEQFF.